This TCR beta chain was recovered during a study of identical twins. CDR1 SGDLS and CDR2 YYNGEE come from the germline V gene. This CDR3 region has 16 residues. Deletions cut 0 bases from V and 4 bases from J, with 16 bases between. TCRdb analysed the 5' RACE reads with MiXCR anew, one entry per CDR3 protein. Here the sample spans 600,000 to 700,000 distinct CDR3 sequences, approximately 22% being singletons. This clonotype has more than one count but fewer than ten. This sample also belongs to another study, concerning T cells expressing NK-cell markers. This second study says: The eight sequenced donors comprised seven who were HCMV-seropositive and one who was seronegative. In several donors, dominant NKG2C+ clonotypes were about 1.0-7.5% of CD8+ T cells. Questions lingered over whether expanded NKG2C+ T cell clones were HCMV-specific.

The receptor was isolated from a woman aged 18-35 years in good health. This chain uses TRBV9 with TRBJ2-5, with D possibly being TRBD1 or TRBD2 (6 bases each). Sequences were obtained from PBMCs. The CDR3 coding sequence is TGTGCCAGCAGCGTAGGGCCCGACAGGCGGGGAGAGACCCAGTACTTC. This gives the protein CASSVGPDRRGETQYF.